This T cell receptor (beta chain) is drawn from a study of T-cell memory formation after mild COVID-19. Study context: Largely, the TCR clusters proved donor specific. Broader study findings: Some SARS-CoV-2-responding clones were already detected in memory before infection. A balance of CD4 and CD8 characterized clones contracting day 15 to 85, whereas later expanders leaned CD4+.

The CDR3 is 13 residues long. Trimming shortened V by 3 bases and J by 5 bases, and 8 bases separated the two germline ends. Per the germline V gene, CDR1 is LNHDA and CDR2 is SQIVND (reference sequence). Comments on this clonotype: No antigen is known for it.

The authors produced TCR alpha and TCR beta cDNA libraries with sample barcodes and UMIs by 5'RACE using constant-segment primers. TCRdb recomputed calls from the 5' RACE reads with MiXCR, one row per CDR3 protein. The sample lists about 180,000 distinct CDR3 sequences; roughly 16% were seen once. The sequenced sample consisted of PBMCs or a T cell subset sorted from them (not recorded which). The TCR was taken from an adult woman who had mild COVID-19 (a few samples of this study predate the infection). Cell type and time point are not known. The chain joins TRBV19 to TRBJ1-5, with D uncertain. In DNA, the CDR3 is TGTGCCAGTAGTATTGGGATCGATCAGCCCCAGCATTTT. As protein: CASSIGIDQPQHF.